This T cell receptor (beta chain) was captured by sequencing in a study of cytotoxic CD8 clonotypes in ibrutinib-treated CLL. In the study overall: On average, approximately 95,000 productive rearrangements and 255,043 productive templates per sample.

The CDR3 has 14 amino acids. V lost 3 bases and J lost 4, with 14 bases in between. Germline assignment: CDR1 SGHRS and CDR2 YFSETQ. Overall study findings and caveats: Starting clonality was above that of age-matched healthy donors and tracked circulating CD8+ T-cell counts.

This clone was counted only a few times. Its antigen is unidentified. The identical CDR3 is also encoded by other nucleotide sequences in the sample. A 1 in 200,000 to 1 in 1 million T cell depth was the sequencing target. This table comes from immunoSEQ multiplex PCR, and its TCRdb copy is limited to in-frame clones, with some not included. This sample has around 250,000 clones; 70% occur once, and the top ten carry 15% to 17%. The receptor was isolated from a human donor with chronic lymphocytic leukemia. Here the sequenced sample was PBMCs, taken after 24 months of ibrutinib treatment. V and J are TRBV5-1 and TRBJ2-7, with TRBD2 as a possible D gene (5 bases). The CDR3 DNA is TGCGCCAGCAGCTCGGGAACGGGGAGTTACGAGCAGTACTTC. This codes for CASSSGTGSYEQYF.